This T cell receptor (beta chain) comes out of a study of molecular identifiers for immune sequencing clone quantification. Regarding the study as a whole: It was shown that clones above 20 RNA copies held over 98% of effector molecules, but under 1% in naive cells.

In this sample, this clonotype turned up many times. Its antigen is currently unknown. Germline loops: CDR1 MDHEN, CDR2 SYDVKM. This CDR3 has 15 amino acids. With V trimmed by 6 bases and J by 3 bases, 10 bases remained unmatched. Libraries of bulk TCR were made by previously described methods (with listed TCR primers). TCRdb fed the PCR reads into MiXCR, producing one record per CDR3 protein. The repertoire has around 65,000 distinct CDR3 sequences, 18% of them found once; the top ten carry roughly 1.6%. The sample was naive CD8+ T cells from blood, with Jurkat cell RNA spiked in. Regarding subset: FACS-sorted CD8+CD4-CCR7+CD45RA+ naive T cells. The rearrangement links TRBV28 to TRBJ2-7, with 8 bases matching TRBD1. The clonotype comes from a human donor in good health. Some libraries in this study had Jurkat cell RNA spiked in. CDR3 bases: TGTGCCAGCAGACAACCAGGGGGCGCTGACTACGAGCAGTACTTC. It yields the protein CASRQPGGADYEQYF.